The TCR beta chain under discussion was sequenced for a study of regulatory T cells in long-lasting Graves disease. Trimming removed 5 bases from V and 1 base from J, with 23 bases in between. The germline V gene encodes CDR1 SGHVS and CDR2 FQNEAQ. The CDR3 covers 18 residues. This clonotype was seen ten or more times. As for time point: newly diagnosed GD, antithyroid drugs for less than 3 months. Extracted PBMC RNA gave rise to the TCR library. CDR3-region Arm-PCR and iRepertoire HTBI primers produced the TCR beta libraries. TCRdb recomputed calls from the multiplex PCR reads with MiXCR, one row per CDR3 protein. The table includes a few hundred thousand distinct CDR3 sequences, approximately 12% detected once. These data also featured in a second study, about T cells in Graves' hyperthyroidism and ophthalmopathy. From that paper: The study used the HTBI primer set for a first-round RT-PCR of the TCR CDR3. In blood, most of the thyroid clonotypes expanded above 0.001 were also present. By a 13 V-J model, ophthalmopathy was set apart from stable hyperthyroidism.

V gene TRBV7-8 combines with J gene TRBJ1-1; tentatively, D is TRBD1 (5 bases). The material sequenced was peripheral blood mononuclear cells (PBMCs), taken at new diagnosis, from a patient treated with antithyroid drugs. The origin of this receptor is a young woman with Graves disease. The CDR3 sequence: CASSPRGDSSGANTEAFF. In DNA form, the CDR3 reads TGTGCCAGCAGCCCGAGAGGGGACTCCTCCGGAGCGAACACTGAAGCTTTCTTT.